Listed below are T cell receptor beta chains from one sample, sequenced in a study of post-analysis software for immune sequencing data. Using its own MiXCR run on the PCR reads, TCRdb lists one record per CDR3 protein. The sample yields 750,000 to 950,000 distinct CDR3 sequences, roughly half seen once. Sequencing was done on a sample of blood. The source of these receptors is a girl aged 10 to 17 with multiple sclerosis. Each CDR3 is given with its conserved first and last residue. The D gene is left open where the match is weak. Only part of the rows carry a size: once, few, many, or a class if the clone is expanded.

abundance: NA
j_gene: TRBJ2-5
v_gene: TRBV28
d_gene: NA
CDR3aa: CASSLFTGPEEQYF
CDR3nt: TGTGCCAGCAGTTTATTTACGGGGCCGGAGGAGCAGTACTTC

abundance: NA
j_gene: TRBJ2-5
v_gene: TRBV20-1
d_gene: NA
CDR3aa: CSARRENQETQYF
CDR3nt: TGCAGTGCGAGACGCGAGAATCAAGAGACCCAGTACTTC

abundance: NA
j_gene: TRBJ1-6
v_gene: TRBV7-2
d_gene: NA
CDR3aa: CASSTGDGYNSPLHF
CDR3nt: TGTGCCAGCAGCACCGGGGATGGGTATAATTCACCCCTCCACTTT

abundance: NA
j_gene: TRBJ2-7
v_gene: TRBV10-1
d_gene: NA
CDR3aa: CASSAKGTYEQYF
CDR3nt: TGCGCCAGCAGTGCTAAAGGGACCTACGAGCAGTACTTC

abundance: few
j_gene: TRBJ2-7
v_gene: TRBV15
d_gene: TRBD2
CDR3aa: CATSRAWTSGSMTYEQYF
CDR3nt: TGTGCCACCAGCAGGGCATGGACTAGCGGCAGTATGACCTACGAGCAGTACTTC

abundance: NA
j_gene: TRBJ2-7
v_gene: TRBV27
d_gene: NA
CDR3aa: CASSLGPTVGQYF
CDR3nt: TGTGCCAGCAGTCTGGGACCGACCGTCGGGCAGTACTTC

abundance: few
j_gene: TRBJ1-1
v_gene: TRBV7-2
d_gene: NA
CDR3aa: CASSFGRGRGPGTEAFF
CDR3nt: TGTGCCAGCAGCTTCGGGCGGGGGCGGGGGCCGGGCACTGAAGCTTTCTTT

abundance: NA
j_gene: TRBJ2-1
v_gene: TRBV2
d_gene: NA
CDR3aa: CASSGPYNEQFF
CDR3nt: TGTGCCAGCAGTGGACCATACAATGAGCAGTTCTTC

abundance: NA
j_gene: TRBJ2-1
v_gene: TRBV3-1
d_gene: TRBD2
CDR3aa: CASSQRSGSGNEQFF
CDR3nt: TGTGCCAGCAGCCAACGTAGCGGGAGCGGAAATGAGCAGTTCTTC

abundance: NA
j_gene: TRBJ2-1
v_gene: TRBV5-1
d_gene: TRBD2
CDR3aa: CASSSSGTSGSKVHNEQFF
CDR3nt: TGCGCCAGCAGCTCGTCCGGGACTAGCGGGAGCAAAGTCCACAATGAGCAGTTCTTC

abundance: few
j_gene: TRBJ2-1
v_gene: TRBV7-3
d_gene: TRBD2
CDR3aa: CASSLSGRALNEQFF
CDR3nt: TGTGCCAGCAGCCTTAGCGGGAGGGCCCTAAATGAGCAGTTCTTC

abundance: NA
j_gene: TRBJ2-5
v_gene: TRBV20-1
d_gene: NA
CDR3aa: CSAIPGPQETQYF
CDR3nt: TGCAGTGCTATCCCGGGCCCTCAAGAGACCCAGTACTTC

abundance: NA
j_gene: TRBJ2-7
v_gene: TRBV12-3/TRBV12-4
d_gene: NA
CDR3aa: CASSGTVRSYEQYF
CDR3nt: TGTGCCAGCAGCGGGACGGTGAGAAGTTACGAGCAGTACTTC

abundance: NA
j_gene: TRBJ2-3
v_gene: TRBV20-1
d_gene: NA
CDR3aa: CSAERGTDTQYF
CDR3nt: TGCAGTGCTGAGAGGGGTACAGATACGCAGTATTTT

abundance: NA
j_gene: TRBJ2-1
v_gene: TRBV15
d_gene: NA
CDR3aa: CATSVWSGARNEQFF
CDR3nt: TGTGCCACCAGCGTTTGGTCGGGCGCCCGCAATGAGCAGTTCTTC

abundance: NA
j_gene: TRBJ1-2
v_gene: TRBV5-1
d_gene: NA
CDR3aa: CASSLEGRGRSYTF
CDR3nt: TGCGCCAGCAGCTTGGAAGGCAGGGGAAGGAGCTACACCTTC

abundance: many
j_gene: TRBJ2-5
v_gene: TRBV5-1
d_gene: TRBD1
CDR3aa: CASSLQGARETQYF
CDR3nt: TGCGCCAGCAGCTTGCAGGGGGCGAGGGAGACCCAGTACTTC

abundance: NA
j_gene: TRBJ2-1
v_gene: TRBV20-1
d_gene: NA
CDR3aa: CSALYGAYNEQFF
CDR3nt: TGCAGTGCTTTATACGGGGCCTACAATGAGCAGTTCTTC

abundance: NA
j_gene: TRBJ1-5
v_gene: TRBV9
d_gene: NA
CDR3aa: CASSKSDDQPQHF
CDR3nt: TGTGCCAGCAGTAAAAGTGACGATCAGCCCCAGCATTTT

abundance: NA
j_gene: TRBJ2-1
v_gene: TRBV5-6
d_gene: TRBD1
CDR3aa: CASSWAGQGEYNEQFF
CDR3nt: TGTGCCAGCAGCTGGGCGGGACAGGGGGAATACAATGAGCAGTTCTTC

abundance: NA
j_gene: TRBJ1-2
v_gene: TRBV7-9
d_gene: NA
CDR3aa: CASSLLGRGHYGYTF
CDR3nt: TGTGCCAGCAGCCTACTGGGCCGGGGTCACTATGGCTACACCTTC

abundance: NA
j_gene: TRBJ2-7
v_gene: TRBV29-1
d_gene: NA
CDR3aa: CSFRQSAYEQYF
CDR3nt: TGCAGCTTCCGACAGAGCGCCTACGAGCAGTACTTC

abundance: few
j_gene: TRBJ2-1
v_gene: TRBV4-1
d_gene: TRBD2
CDR3aa: CASSRLAAYNEQFF
CDR3nt: TGCGCCAGCAGCCGGCTAGCGGCCTACAATGAGCAGTTCTTC

abundance: few
j_gene: TRBJ2-2
v_gene: TRBV29-1
d_gene: TRBD1
CDR3aa: CSAEDRGGANTGELFF
CDR3nt: TGCAGCGCCGAGGACAGGGGAGGAGCGAACACCGGGGAGCTGTTTTTT

abundance: NA
j_gene: TRBJ2-7
v_gene: TRBV15
d_gene: TRBD2
CDR3aa: CATSRDGVSSGGLSYEQYF
CDR3nt: TGTGCCACCAGCAGAGATGGGGTTTCTAGCGGGGGGCTGTCCTACGAGCAGTACTTC

abundance: NA
j_gene: TRBJ2-3
v_gene: TRBV4-2
d_gene: NA
CDR3aa: CASSQETGEGLTDTQYF
CDR3nt: TGTGCCAGCAGCCAAGAAACGGGAGAGGGACTCACAGATACGCAGTATTTT

abundance: NA
j_gene: TRBJ2-3
v_gene: TRBV12-3/TRBV12-4
d_gene: TRBD2
CDR3aa: CASSPWSGSTDAQYF
CDR3nt: TGTGCCAGCAGTCCCTGGAGCGGGAGCACAGATGCGCAGTATTTT